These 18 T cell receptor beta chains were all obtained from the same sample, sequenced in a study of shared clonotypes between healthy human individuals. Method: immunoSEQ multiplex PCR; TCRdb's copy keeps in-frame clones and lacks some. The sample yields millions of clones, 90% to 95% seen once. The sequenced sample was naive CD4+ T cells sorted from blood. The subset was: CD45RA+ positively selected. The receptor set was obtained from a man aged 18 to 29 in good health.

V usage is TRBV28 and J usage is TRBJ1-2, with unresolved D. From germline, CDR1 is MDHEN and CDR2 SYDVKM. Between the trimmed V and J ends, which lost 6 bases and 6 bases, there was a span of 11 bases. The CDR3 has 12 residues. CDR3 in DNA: TGTGCCAGCAGAGCCGGGTTCAATGGCTACACCTTC. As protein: CASRAGFNGYTF.

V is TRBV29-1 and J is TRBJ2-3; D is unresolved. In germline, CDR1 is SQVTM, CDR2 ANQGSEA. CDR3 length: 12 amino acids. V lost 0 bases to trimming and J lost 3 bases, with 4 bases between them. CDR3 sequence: CSVEDGTDTQYF. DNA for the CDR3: TGCAGCGTTGAAGACGGAACAGATACGCAGTATTTT.

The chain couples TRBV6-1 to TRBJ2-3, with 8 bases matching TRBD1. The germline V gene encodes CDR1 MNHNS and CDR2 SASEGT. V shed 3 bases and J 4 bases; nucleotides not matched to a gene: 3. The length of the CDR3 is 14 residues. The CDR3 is CASSDPGGADTQYF. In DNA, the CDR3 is TGTGCCAGCAGTGACCCAGGGGGCGCAGATACGCAGTATTTT.

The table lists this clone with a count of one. Written as DNA, the CDR3 is TGCAGTGCAGGAGGGGCGGAAAAACTGTTTTTT. Translating it yields CSAGGAEKLFF. The chain is built from TRBV20-1 and TRBJ1-4; weak D call: TRBD1 (5 bases). Trimming left V 6 bases short and J 8 bases short, with 10 bases between. This CDR3 spans 11 amino acids. Germline V CDR1 and CDR2: DFQATT, SNEGSKA (reference sequence).

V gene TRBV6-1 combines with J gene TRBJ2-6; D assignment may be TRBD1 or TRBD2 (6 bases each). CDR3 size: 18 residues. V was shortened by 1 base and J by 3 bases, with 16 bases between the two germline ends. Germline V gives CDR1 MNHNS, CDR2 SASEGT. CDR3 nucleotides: TGTGCCAGCAGTGAAGGGTTCCCGGGGGCGCTTGGGGCCAACGTCCTGACTTTC. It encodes CASSEGFPGALGANVLTF.

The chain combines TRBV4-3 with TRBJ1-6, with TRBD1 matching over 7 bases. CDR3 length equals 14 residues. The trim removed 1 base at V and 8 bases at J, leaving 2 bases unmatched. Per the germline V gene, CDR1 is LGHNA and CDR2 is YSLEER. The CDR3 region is CASSQVTGDSPLHF. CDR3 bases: TGCGCCAGCAGCCAAGTAACAGGGGATTCACCCCTCCACTTT.

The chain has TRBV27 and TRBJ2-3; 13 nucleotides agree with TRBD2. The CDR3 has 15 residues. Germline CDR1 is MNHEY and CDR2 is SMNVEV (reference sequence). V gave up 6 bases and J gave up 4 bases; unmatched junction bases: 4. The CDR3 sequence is CASSRLAGGSDTQYF. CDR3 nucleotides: TGTGCCAGCAGCAGACTAGCGGGGGGTTCAGATACGCAGTATTTT.

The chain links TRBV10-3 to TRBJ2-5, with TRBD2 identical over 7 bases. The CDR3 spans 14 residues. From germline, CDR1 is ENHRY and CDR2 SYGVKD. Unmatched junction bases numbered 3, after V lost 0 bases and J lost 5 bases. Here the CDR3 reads CAISESYSGETQYF. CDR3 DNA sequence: TGTGCCATCAGTGAGTCATATAGCGGGGAGACCCAGTACTTC.

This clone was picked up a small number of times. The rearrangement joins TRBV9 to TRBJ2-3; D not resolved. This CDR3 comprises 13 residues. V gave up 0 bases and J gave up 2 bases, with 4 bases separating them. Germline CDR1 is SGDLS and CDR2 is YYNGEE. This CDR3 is CASSVGDTDTQYF. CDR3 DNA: TGTGCCAGCAGCGTAGGGGACACAGATACGCAGTATTTT.

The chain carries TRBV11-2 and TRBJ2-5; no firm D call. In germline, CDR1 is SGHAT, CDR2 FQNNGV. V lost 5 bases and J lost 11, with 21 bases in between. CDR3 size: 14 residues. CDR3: CASSPHRAPLEQYF. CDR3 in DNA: TGTGCCAGCAGCCCCCATAGGGCCCCTCTGGAGCAGTACTTC.

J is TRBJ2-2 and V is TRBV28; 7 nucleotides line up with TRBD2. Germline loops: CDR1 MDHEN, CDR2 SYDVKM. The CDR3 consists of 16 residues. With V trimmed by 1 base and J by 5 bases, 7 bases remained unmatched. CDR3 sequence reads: CASSLSGLVLTGELFF. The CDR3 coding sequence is TGTGCCAGCAGTTTATCAGGACTAGTGTTAACCGGGGAGCTGTTTTTT.

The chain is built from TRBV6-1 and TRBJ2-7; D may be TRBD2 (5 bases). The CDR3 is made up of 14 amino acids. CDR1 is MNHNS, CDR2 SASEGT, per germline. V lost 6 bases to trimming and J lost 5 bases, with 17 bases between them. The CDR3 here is CASRPNGLSHEQYF. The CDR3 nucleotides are TGTGCCAGCAGACCCAACGGACTCAGCCACGAGCAGTACTTC.

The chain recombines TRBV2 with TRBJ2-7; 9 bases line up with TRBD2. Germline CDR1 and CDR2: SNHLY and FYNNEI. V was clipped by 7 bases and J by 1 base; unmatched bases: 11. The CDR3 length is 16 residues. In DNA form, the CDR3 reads TGTGCCAGCATCTCGGAGTTAGCGGGAGCTTCCTACGAGCAGTACTTC. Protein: CASISELAGASYEQYF.

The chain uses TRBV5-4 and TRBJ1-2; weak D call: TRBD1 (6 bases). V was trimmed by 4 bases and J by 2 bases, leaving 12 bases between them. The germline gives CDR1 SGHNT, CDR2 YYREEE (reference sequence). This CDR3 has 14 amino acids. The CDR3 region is CASSLMGQNYGYTF. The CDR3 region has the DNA TGTGCCAGCAGCCTGATGGGACAAAACTATGGCTACACCTTC.

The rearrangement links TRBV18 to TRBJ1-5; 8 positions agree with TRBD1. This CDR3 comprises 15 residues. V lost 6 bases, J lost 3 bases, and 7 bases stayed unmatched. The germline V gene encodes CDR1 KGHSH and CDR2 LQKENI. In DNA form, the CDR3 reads TGTGCCAGCTCTACAGTGGGACAGGTCAATCAGCCCCAGCATTTT. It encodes CASSTVGQVNQPQHF.

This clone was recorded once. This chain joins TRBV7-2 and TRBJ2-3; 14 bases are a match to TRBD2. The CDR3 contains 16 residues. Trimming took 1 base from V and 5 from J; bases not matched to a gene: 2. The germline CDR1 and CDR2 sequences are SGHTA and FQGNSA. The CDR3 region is CASSLGLAGGQDTQYF. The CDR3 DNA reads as TGTGCCAGCAGCTTAGGACTAGCGGGAGGGCAAGATACGCAGTATTTT.

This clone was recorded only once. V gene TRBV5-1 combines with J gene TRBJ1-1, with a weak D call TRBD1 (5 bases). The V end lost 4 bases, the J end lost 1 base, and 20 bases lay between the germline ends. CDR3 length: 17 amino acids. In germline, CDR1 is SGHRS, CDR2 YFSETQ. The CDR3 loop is CASSPTWTLKRNTEAFF. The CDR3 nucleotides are TGCGCCAGCAGCCCGACGTGGACACTAAAAAGGAACACTGAAGCTTTCTTT.

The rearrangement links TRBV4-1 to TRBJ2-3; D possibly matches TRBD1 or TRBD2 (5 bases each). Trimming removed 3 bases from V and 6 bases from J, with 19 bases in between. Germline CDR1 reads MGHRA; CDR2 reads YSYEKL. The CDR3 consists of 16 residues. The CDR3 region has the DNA TGCGCCAGCAGCCAGGAGTTCGGGACCCCCGGGGATACGCAGTATTTT. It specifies CASSQEFGTPGDTQYF.